The next 23 T cell receptor beta chains were all read from a single sample in a study of cytomegalovirus exposure and HLA in healthy donors. With 60 Vbeta and 13 Jbeta primers, the PCR was carried out. Some clones are missing from TCRdb's copy, which holds only in-frame ones; the method was immunoSEQ multiplex PCR. The table records about 160,000 clones, around 81% of them present only once. Sequencing input: PBMCs. These receptors were obtained from a woman aged 50 to 65 in good health and CMV-seronegative.

This chain joins TRBV2 and TRBJ1-2; TRBD1 aligns across 8 bases. Germline CDR1 and CDR2: SNHLY and FYNNEI. The ends lost 4 bases at V and 7 bases at J; junction bases unmatched: 8. This CDR3 has 14 amino acids. The CDR3 DNA reads as TGTGCCAGCAGTGCGGCGCCCAGGGGGCCTGGCTACACCTTC. Its protein product is CASSAAPRGPGYTF.

The chain links TRBV19 to TRBJ2-1; D might be TRBD2 (6 bases). The CDR3 contains 18 residues. The ends were cut back, 1 base at V and 2 bases at J, with 18 bases in the middle. Germline V gives CDR1 LNHDA, CDR2 SQIVND (reference sequence). CDR3 coding DNA: TGTGCCAGTAGTATAGGGAGGGCGGCAGGGCGACCCTACAATGAGCAGTTCTTC. It yields the protein CASSIGRAAGRPYNEQFF.

This chain joins TRBV7-3 and TRBJ1-2; 11 nucleotides agree with TRBD1. Germline V lookup: CDR1 SGHTA, CDR2 FQGTGA. The V segment lost 7 bases and the J segment 8 bases; nucleotides outside the gene matches: 9. This CDR3 has 14 amino acids. The CDR3 coding sequence is TGTGCCAGCACCGGGGACAGGGGGTTTCGGGGCTACACCTTC. As protein: CASTGDRGFRGYTF. The whole variable domain, filled in from reference TRBV7-3 and TRBJ1-2, reads GAGVSQTPSNKVTEKGKYVELRCDPISGHTALYWYRQSLGQGPEFLIYFQGTGAADDSGLPNDRFFAVRPEGSVSTLKIQRTERGDSAVYLCASTGDRGFRGYTFGSGTRLTVV.

The gene calls are TRBV7-2 and TRBJ2-1, with 8 bases fitting TRBD2. CDR3 size: 15 residues. Germline values: CDR1 SGHTA, CDR2 FQGNSA. V was clipped by 5 bases and J by 3 bases; unmatched bases: 6. This CDR3 reads CASSLLAGFYNEQFF. As DNA, the CDR3 is TGTGCCAGCAGCCTTCTAGCGGGTTTCTACAATGAGCAGTTCTTC.

This clone has more than one count but fewer than ten. The rearrangement uses TRBV7-6 and TRBJ2-3, with 8 positions matching TRBD1. The CDR3 consists of 14 residues. Germline V gene lookup returns CDR1 SGHVS and CDR2 FNYEAQ. Trimming cost V 6 bases and J 1 base; bases outside gene matches: 3. Written as DNA, the CDR3 is TGTGCCAGCAGTCAACAGGGGGGCACAGATACGCAGTATTTT. This translates into CASSQQGGTDTQYF.

The V gene is TRBV10-3, the J gene TRBJ1-1; D gene uncertain. The V gene's germline CDR1 is ENHRY and CDR2 SYGVKD. Trimming shortened V by 2 bases and J by 1 base, and 8 bases separated the two germline ends. The CDR3 is 14 residues long. The CDR3 sequence is CAISEEVRNTEAFF. The CDR3 DNA reads as TGTGCCATCAGTGAGGAGGTCCGGAACACTGAAGCTTTCTTT.

The chain is built from TRBV5-4 and TRBJ1-1, with 9 positions matching TRBD1. There are 16 residues in the CDR3. From germline, CDR1 is SGHNT and CDR2 YYREEE (reference sequence). Losses at the gene ends were 2 bases for V and 3 bases for J; bases not matched to a gene: 8. Here the CDR3 DNA reads TGTGCCAGCAGCTTAGGACCGGACAGGGGACACACTGAAGCTTTCTTT. This sequence encodes CASSLGPDRGHTEAFF.

This sequence joins TRBV5-1 and TRBJ1-4; possible D gene TRBD1, 6 bases. V lost 4 bases, J lost 5 bases, and 21 bases lay in between. Per the germline V gene, CDR1 is SGHRS and CDR2 is YFSETQ. The CDR3 length is 17 residues. CDR3: CASSPTPGLRGNEKLFF. CDR3 bases: TGCGCCAGCAGCCCTACTCCGGGCCTCAGGGGAAATGAAAAACTGTTTTTT.

The J gene is TRBJ2-7, the V gene TRBV19; tentatively, D is TRBD2 (6 bases). Looked up from germline, CDR1 is LNHDA and CDR2 is SQIVND (reference sequence). The CDR3 extends over 14 amino acids. Trimming cost V 6 bases and J 4 bases, with 16 bases left between them. The CDR3 region is CASSGAGSLYEQYF. DNA of the CDR3: TGTGCCAGTAGCGGCGCGGGGAGCTTATACGAGCAGTACTTC.

This clone was counted a single time. One end of the junction is discordant with germline, which a read error may explain. This chain joins TRBV11-2 and TRBJ2-1; TRBD2 might be the D (6 bases). This CDR3 has 12 amino acids. In germline, CDR1 is SGHAT, CDR2 FQNNGV. The CDR3, as DNA: TGTGCCAGCAGCCAAACCCGCGGGACTTCTATCTTC. Residues: CASSQTRGTSIF.

The chain couples TRBV7-6 to TRBJ1-3; 10 nucleotides line up with TRBD1. There are 14 residues in the CDR3. In germline, CDR1 is SGHVS, CDR2 FNYEAQ. Losses at the gene ends were 4 bases for V and 9 bases for J; bases not matched to a gene: 6. The CDR3 DNA reads as TGTGCCAGCAGCTCGGGACAGGGGAAAAGCACCATATATTTT. Translated, it gives CASSSGQGKSTIYF.

V gene TRBV10-3 combines with J gene TRBJ2-1; 7 positions match TRBD2. The V gene's germline CDR1 is ENHRY and CDR2 SYGVKD. V was pared by 0 bases and J by 0 bases, with 2 bases of the junction left unmatched. The CDR3 spans 16 residues. For the CDR3, the DNA is TGTGCCATCAGTGAGTCTGGCGGGGGCTCCTACAATGAGCAGTTCTTC. Amino acid sequence: CAISESGGGSYNEQFF.

The V gene is TRBV7-9, the J gene TRBJ2-5; 7 bases are shared with TRBD2. V shed 6 bases and J 5 bases; nucleotides not matched to a gene: 6. Germline CDR1 is SEHNR and CDR2 is FQNEAQ (reference sequence). This CDR3 has 13 amino acids. This CDR3 is CASRSSGTETQYF. Here the CDR3 DNA reads TGTGCCAGCAGATCGAGCGGGACTGAGACCCAGTACTTC.

V usage is TRBV7-8 and J usage is TRBJ2-7; 7 positions match TRBD2. The ends lost 4 bases at V and 6 bases at J; junction bases unmatched: 3. The CDR3 runs to 12 residues. CDR1 and CDR2 (germline): SGHVS, FQNEAQ. The CDR3, as DNA: TGTGCCAGCAGCTGGTCTAGCGGCGAGCAGTACTTC. The encoded protein is CASSWSSGEQYF.

The CDR3, as DNA: TGTGCCAGCAGCCCCCAGTCACGCCCAGATACGCAGTATTTT. This gives the protein CASSPQSRPDTQYF. The genes are TRBV13 and TRBJ2-3; D gene uncertain. Per germline, CDR1 PRHDT and CDR2 FYEKMQ (reference sequence). Between the trimmed V and J ends, which lost 5 bases and 4 bases, there was a span of 13 bases. This CDR3 contains 14 residues.

The chain employs TRBV27 and TRBJ1-6; possible D gene TRBD1, 5 bases. Germline CDR1 MNHEY, CDR2 SMNVEV (reference sequence). V lost 4 bases and J lost 13, with 17 bases in between. This CDR3 is built from 14 residues. The CDR3 DNA sequence: TGTGCCAGCAGTTCCGCGGGACCTAAGGGGCCCCTCCACTTT. Its protein product is CASSSAGPKGPLHF.

The rearrangement uses TRBV11-2 and TRBJ2-1, with D uncertain. Germline CDR1 is SGHAT and CDR2 is FQNNGV. This CDR3 is built from 18 residues. Trimming took 1 base from V and 3 from J, leaving 19 bases between them. CDR3: CASSLGGRLSSIYNEQFF. Here the CDR3 DNA reads TGTGCCAGCAGCTTAGGAGGCCGACTGTCTAGTATCTACAATGAGCAGTTCTTC.

V usage is TRBV4-3 and J usage is TRBJ2-1; 8 bases match TRBD2. CDR1 LGHNA and CDR2 YSLEER come from the germline V gene. V was clipped by 0 bases and J by 6 bases; unmatched bases: 7. The CDR3 covers 16 residues. The CDR3 protein is CASSQELGAGGNEQFF. The CDR3 coding sequence is TGCGCCAGCAGCCAAGAATTAGGGGCGGGGGGCAATGAGCAGTTCTTC.

The sample holds a few counts of this clone. The V gene is TRBV5-1, the J gene TRBJ1-2; the D gene is possibly TRBD1 (6 bases). The CDR3 sequence is 14 residues long. Germline V gene lookup returns CDR1 SGHRS and CDR2 YFSETQ. The V gene lost 4 bases and the J gene lost 4 bases, with 14 bases spanning the gap. The CDR3 coding sequence is TGCGCCAGCAGCCCCAGGGGAGCGGCCTATGGCTACACCTTC. Translation: CASSPRGAAYGYTF.

The chain recombines TRBV5-1 with TRBJ1-1; weak D call: TRBD1 (5 bases). The germline V and J ends were trimmed by 4 bases and 6 bases, with 25 bases remaining between them. Germline values: CDR1 SGHRS, CDR2 YFSETQ. This CDR3 is built from 17 residues. The CDR3 loop is CASSPSTGGRGQSEAFF. The DNA of the CDR3 is TGCGCCAGCAGCCCCTCTACCGGCGGGAGGGGTCAGTCTGAAGCTTTCTTT.

The chain joins TRBV29-1 to TRBJ1-4, with 10 bases lining up with TRBD1. The junction had 6 bases not matched to a gene; V was cut back by 3 bases and J by 5 bases. This CDR3 has 15 residues. Germline V lookup: CDR1 SQVTM, CDR2 ANQGSEA. CDR3 protein: CSVEIPGQGNEKLFF. The DNA for the CDR3 is TGCAGCGTTGAGATACCGGGACAGGGGAATGAAAAACTGTTTTTT.

The chain is built from TRBV2 and TRBJ1-2; D may be TRBD1 (6 bases). This CDR3 comprises 14 residues. V dropped 4 bases and J dropped 6 bases, with 15 bases sitting between them. Looked up from germline, CDR1 is SNHLY and CDR2 is FYNNEI. Here the CDR3 reads CASSVWAGADGYTF. The CDR3 nucleotides read TGTGCCAGCAGTGTTTGGGCAGGGGCTGATGGCTACACCTTC.

V gene TRBV11-2 combines with J gene TRBJ2-7, with 8 bases identical to TRBD2. CDR3 length: 14 residues. V shed 1 base and J 5 bases; nucleotides not matched to a gene: 4. Germline CDR1 SGHAT, CDR2 FQNNGV. CDR3 nucleotides: TGTGCCAGCAGCTTAGGACTAGCGATCAACGAGCAGTACTTC. Protein sequence: CASSLGLAINEQYF.